These 25 T cell receptor beta chains originate from one sample sequenced in a study of blood T cell repertoires in COVID-19. Only in-frame clones appear in the TCRdb table, and some are missing; sequencing was by immunoSEQ multiplex PCR. Of around 200,000 clones listed, more than 85% are singletons. The specimen sequenced was peripheral blood. The receptors were gathered from a man aged 40-55 years with active or convalescent COVID-19.

This clone has only one observation. The chain's CDR3 is CASSPGTSGRSGELFF. CDR3 in DNA: TGTGCCAGCAGCCCAGGGACTAGCGGGAGATCCGGGGAGCTGTTTTTT. The chain joins TRBV7-8 to TRBJ2-2; 14 nucleotides line up with TRBD2. CDR3 length: 16 residues. CDR1 and CDR2 (germline): SGHVS, FQNEAQ. The J segment lost 6 bases and the V segment lost 5 bases, leaving 5 bases of the junction unmatched.

J is TRBJ1-4 and V is TRBV24-1, with D possibly being TRBD1 (5 bases). V was pared by 9 bases and J by 2 bases, with 15 bases between. The CDR3 is 15 amino acids. Germline lookup yields CDR1 KGHDR and CDR2 SFDVKD. This chain's CDR3 is CATEDTRWTNEKLFF. CDR3 DNA sequence: TGTGCCACCGAGGACACCCGATGGACTAATGAAAAACTGTTTTTT.

The chain joins TRBV6-5 to TRBJ2-3; 10 nucleotides match TRBD2. J lost 0 bases, V lost 7 bases, and 4 bases had no gene match. The CDR3 covers 15 residues. Germline CDR1 reads MNHEY; CDR2 reads SVGAGI. The CDR3 region is CASKLAGTSTDTQYF. The CDR3 bases are TGTGCCAGCAAACTAGCGGGGACCAGCACAGATACGCAGTATTTT.

On this clone: It is unclear where the CDR3 begins or ends on the DNA, so no DNA is shown, and the CDR3 is as TCRdb lists it. This chain joins TRBV11-2 and TRBJ2-2; TRBD2 is taken as the D call from the table, unchecked against the DNA. A total of 13 residues make up the CDR3, ends included. Looked up from germline, CDR1 is SGHAT and CDR2 is FQNNGV. Here the CDR3 reads CASSALRAGELFF.

V is TRBV5-1 and J is TRBJ1-1; no firm D call. The V gene lost 4 bases and the J gene lost 1 base, with 11 bases spanning the gap. CDR3 length: 14 residues. Germline V gives CDR1 SGHRS, CDR2 YFSETQ. The CDR3 bases are TGCGCCAGCAGCACTGGACGGGGGAACACTGAAGCTTTCTTT. The encoded protein is CASSTGRGNTEAFF.

The rearrangement uses TRBV5-1 and TRBJ1-4; TRBD1 matches at 9 bases. The CDR3 is 14 residues long. Germline V lookup: CDR1 SGHRS, CDR2 YFSETQ. Trimming at V came to 4 bases and at J to 8 bases, leaving 6 bases not matched to a gene. CDR3 nucleotides: TGCGCCAGCAGCCCAGACAGGGGGAGCGAAAAACTGTTTTTT. Its protein product is CASSPDRGSEKLFF.

Only a few counts were recorded for this clone. The genes are TRBV3-1 (or the pseudogene TRBV3-2) and TRBJ2-2; D might be TRBD2 (6 bases). Trimming took 6 bases from V and 4 from J, leaving 24 bases between them. Per germline, CDR1 LGHDT and CDR2 YNNKEL (reference sequence). CDR3 length: 18 residues. In DNA form, the CDR3 reads TGTGCCAGCAGGCGGGACCAGAATGACTTCAGTGGCACCGGGGAGCTGTTTTTT. This sequence encodes CASRRDQNDFSGTGELFF.

This clone was recorded a few times. The rearrangement joins TRBV5-6 to TRBJ2-7, with 8 positions matching TRBD2. After removal of 2 bases from V and 2 bases from J, the junction contained 3 bases not matched to a gene. This CDR3 is built from 14 residues. The germline V gene encodes CDR1 SGHDT and CDR2 YYEEEE. CDR3 in DNA: TGTGCCAGCAGCTTCTACGGGGGGGCCTACGAGCAGTACTTC. It codes for CASSFYGGAYEQYF.

The rearrangement joins TRBV7-9 to TRBJ1-2; no clear D. V was trimmed by 5 bases and J by 0 bases, leaving 4 bases between them. This CDR3 is built from 12 residues. CDR1 SEHNR and CDR2 FQNEAQ come from the germline V gene (reference sequence). The CDR3 here is CASSPTNYGYTF. The CDR3 DNA reads TGTGCCAGCAGCCCCACTAACTATGGCTACACCTTC.

The chain recombines TRBV10-3 with TRBJ1-2; D is unresolved. Germline V gene lookup returns CDR1 ENHRY and CDR2 SYGVKD. The length of the CDR3 is 17 residues. V was shortened by 3 bases and J by 4 bases, with 21 bases between the two germline ends. Here the CDR3 reads CAISDRRAAGSLYGYTF. Here the CDR3 DNA reads TGTGCCATCAGTGACCGGAGGGCGGCAGGCTCACTCTATGGCTACACCTTC.

The chain carries TRBV5-4 and TRBJ2-5, with TRBD2 matching 8 bases. V shed 4 bases, J shed 5 bases, and the junction held 7 bases outside the gene matches. This CDR3 is built from 14 residues. Germline V gene lookup returns CDR1 SGHNT and CDR2 YYREEE (reference sequence). This CDR3 is CASSVAGGGETQYF. The CDR3 DNA is TGTGCCAGCAGCGTTGCGGGGGGCGGGGAGACCCAGTACTTC.

CDR3 DNA sequence: TGCACCAGCAGCCAAGGTTCCGGGACTTCAGCCTACAATGAGCAGTTCTTC. It yields the protein CTSSQGSGTSAYNEQFF. This chain uses TRBV1 with TRBJ2-1; no check of the table's D call, TRBD2, against the DNA was made. TRBV1 is designated a pseudogene. The CDR3 contains 17 residues.

The chain links TRBV5-1 to TRBJ2-7; D is possibly TRBD1 (5 bases). The germline V and J ends were trimmed by 3 bases and 1 base, with 8 bases remaining between them. CDR1 is SGHRS and CDR2 is YFSETQ in the germline V gene. The CDR3 runs 13 residues. The CDR3 here is CASSWTPSYEQYF. The CDR3 bases are TGCGCCAGCAGCTGGACACCTTCCTACGAGCAGTACTTC.

The V call is TRBV5-1, the J call TRBJ1-2; TRBD1 aligns across 11 bases. V lost 4 bases, J lost 5 bases, and 7 bases stayed unmatched. The germline V gene encodes CDR1 SGHRS and CDR2 YFSETQ. This CDR3 region has 15 residues. This CDR3 is CASSPGQGASYGYTF. In DNA, the CDR3 is TGCGCCAGCAGCCCCGGACAGGGGGCAAGTTATGGCTACACCTTC.

The chain has TRBV7-9 and TRBJ1-2; D is ambiguous. V was pared by 2 bases and J by 3 bases, with 13 bases between. From germline, CDR1 is SEHNR and CDR2 FQNEAQ (reference sequence). The CDR3 sequence is 15 residues long. The DNA of the CDR3 is TGTGCCAGCAGCTTATTGAGGGCGGAGGACTATGGCTACACCTTC. It yields the protein CASSLLRAEDYGYTF.

The chain recombines TRBV6-1 with TRBJ2-5; 12 positions match TRBD2. V shed 4 bases and J 5 bases; nucleotides not matched to a gene: 8. Per germline, CDR1 MNHNS and CDR2 SASEGT. This CDR3 has 16 residues. CDR3 nucleotide sequence: TGTGCCAGCAGTGCTTTCGGACTAGCGGGGTCGGAGACCCAGTACTTC. Protein product: CASSAFGLAGSETQYF.

This CDR3 is CASTPSRARGSEAFF. The DNA for the CDR3 is TGTGCCAGCACCCCGTCCCGGGCCCGGGGTAGTGAAGCTTTCTTT. This chain uses TRBV28 with TRBJ1-1, with unresolved D. Trimming took 7 bases from V and 7 from J, leaving 22 bases between them. The CDR3 length is 15 residues. Germline CDR1 is MDHEN and CDR2 is SYDVKM. Using reference TRBV28 and TRBJ1-1 for the parts outside the CDR3, the full variable domain is DVKVTQSSRYLVKRTGEKVFLECVQDMDHENMFWYRQDPGLGLRLIYFSYDVKMKEKGDIPEGYSVSREKKERFSLILESASTNQTSMYLCASTPSRARGSEAFFGQGTRLTVV.

The rearrangement uses TRBV5-1 and TRBJ2-7; 11 positions match TRBD2. CDR3 length equals 15 residues. Germline V CDR1 and CDR2: SGHRS, YFSETQ. V shed 4 bases and J 5 bases; nucleotides not matched to a gene: 8. The CDR3: CASSVTSGSFNEQYF. The CDR3 coding sequence is TGCGCCAGCAGCGTTACTAGCGGGAGTTTTAACGAGCAGTACTTC.

For the CDR3, the DNA is TGTGCCAGCAGCTTATTACAGGAGCTGGGAAACACCATATATTTT. It translates to CASSLLQELGNTIYF. The chain combines TRBV7-9 with TRBJ1-3; tentatively, D is TRBD1 (5 bases). CDR1 is SEHNR, CDR2 FQNEAQ, per germline (reference sequence). The CDR3 is 15 residues long. V lost 2 bases and J 4 bases, leaving 12 bases between the germline ends.

This CDR3 reads CASSRDRENTGELFF. The CDR3, as DNA: TGTGCCAGCAGTCGGGACAGGGAAAACACCGGGGAGCTGTTTTTT. The rearrangement links TRBV7-3 to TRBJ2-2; 9 nucleotides line up with TRBD1. V dropped 6 bases and J dropped 2; count of bases not matched to a gene: 4. The CDR3 loop spans 15 amino acids. Germline CDR1 is SGHTA and CDR2 is FQGTGA.

The chain recombines TRBV9 with TRBJ2-7, with a possible D match to TRBD1 (5 bases). The CDR3 extends over 16 amino acids. Per germline, CDR1 SGDLS and CDR2 YYNGEE. Trimming cost V 0 bases and J 3 bases, with 16 bases left between them. CDR3 in amino acids: CASSVASSEDIYEQYF. For the CDR3, the DNA is TGTGCCAGCAGCGTAGCTTCCTCCGAGGACATCTACGAGCAGTACTTC.

This chain's CDR3 is CASSPMSETQYF. The CDR3 region has the DNA TGTGCCAGCAGCCCAATGAGCGAGACCCAGTACTTC. The V call is TRBV11-2, the J call TRBJ2-5, with D unclear. Trimming left V 5 bases short and J 5 bases short, with 9 bases between. The germline V gene encodes CDR1 SGHAT and CDR2 FQNNGV. This CDR3 has 12 residues.

The chain uses TRBV3-1 (or the pseudogene TRBV3-2) and TRBJ1-2, with a tentative D call TRBD1 (6 bases). This CDR3 has 14 residues. Germline CDR1 reads LGHDT; CDR2 reads YNNKEL (reference sequence). The germline V and J ends were trimmed by 4 bases and 5 bases, with 14 bases remaining between them. For the CDR3, the DNA is TGTGCCAGCAGCCGGAGTGGCGGACAGTATGGCTACACCTTC. This codes for CASSRSGGQYGYTF.

V is TRBV14 and J is TRBJ2-7; 7 bases align to TRBD2. The CDR3 sequence is 15 residues long. Trimming cost V 4 bases and J 4 bases; bases outside gene matches: 10. Germline-derived CDR1 and CDR2 are SGHDN and FVKESK. This CDR3 reads CASSPLLADFYEQYF. The CDR3, as DNA: TGTGCCAGCAGCCCCCTTCTAGCGGACTTTTACGAGCAGTACTTC.

The rearrangement uses TRBV7-3 and TRBJ2-7; D is possibly TRBD1 (5 bases). The germline V gene encodes CDR1 SGHTA and CDR2 FQGTGA. The V end lost 2 bases, the J end lost 5 bases, and 22 bases lay between the germline ends. The CDR3 covers 17 residues. CDR3 loop: CASSLGVARGSNHEQYF. The CDR3 nucleotides are TGTGCCAGCAGCTTAGGGGTGGCTAGGGGATCGAACCACGAGCAGTACTTC.